In its sample, the clone carrying this TCR beta chain was seen a few times. Its target is not known. This CDR3 is 17 amino acids long. Germline V gene lookup returns CDR1 SGHNT and CDR2 YYREEE (reference sequence). The germline V and J ends were trimmed by 1 base and 0 bases, with 14 bases remaining between them. This specimen comes from a study of shared clonotypes between healthy human individuals. Regarding the study as a whole: Non-shared clonotypes showed lower generation probabilities than clonotypes common to all four donors.

The assay used deep level. Sorted-subset replicate PCRs used around 200 ng DNA, about 30,000 T cell genomes. Clones were read by immunoSEQ multiplex PCR, and TCRdb kept only the in-frame ones, dropping some. Of approximately 640,000 clones listed, about two thirds are singletons. The chain combines TRBV5-4 with TRBJ1-3; D is uncertain. The sequencing input was memory CD4+ T cells sorted from blood. Specified subset: CD45RA-negative fraction. This TCR was recovered from a woman aged 25 to 39 in good health. In nucleotides, the CDR3 is TGTGCCAGCAGCTTGTCAGTCCTGGGCAGCTCTGGAAACACCATATATTTT. As protein: CASSLSVLGSSGNTIYF. Full variable domain (rest looked up from reference TRBV5-4 and TRBJ1-3): ETGVTQSPTHLIKTRGQQVTLRCSSQSGHNTVSWYQQALGQGPQFIFQYYREEENGRGNFPPRFSGLQFPNYSSELNVNALELDDSALYLCASSLSVLGSSGNTIYFGEGSWLTVV.